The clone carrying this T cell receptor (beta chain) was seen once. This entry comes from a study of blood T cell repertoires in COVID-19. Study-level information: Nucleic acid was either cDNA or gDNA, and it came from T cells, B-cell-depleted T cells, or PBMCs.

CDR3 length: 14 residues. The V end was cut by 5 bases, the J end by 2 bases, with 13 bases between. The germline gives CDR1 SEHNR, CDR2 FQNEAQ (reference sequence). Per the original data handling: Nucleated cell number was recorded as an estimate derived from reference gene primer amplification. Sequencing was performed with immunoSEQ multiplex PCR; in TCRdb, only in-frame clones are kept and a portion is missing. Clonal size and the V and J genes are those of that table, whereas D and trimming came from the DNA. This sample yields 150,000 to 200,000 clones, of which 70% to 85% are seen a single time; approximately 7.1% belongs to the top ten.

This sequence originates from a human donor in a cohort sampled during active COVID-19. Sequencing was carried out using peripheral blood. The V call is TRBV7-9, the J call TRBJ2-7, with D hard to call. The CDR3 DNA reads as TGTGCCAGCAGCCCGTCCGGTGTCCCCTACGAGCAGTACTTC. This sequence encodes CASSPSGVPYEQYF.